The 29 T cell receptor beta chains reported below all come from one sample, sequenced in a study of blood T cell repertoires in COVID-19. Some clones are missing from TCRdb's copy, which holds only in-frame ones; the method was immunoSEQ multiplex PCR. Here the sample spans fewer than 450,000 clones, roughly 90% being singletons. Source material: PBMCs or T cells enriched from blood (not recorded which). Receptor source: a woman in her twenties or thirties who had recovered from COVID-19.

The gene calls are TRBV5-6 and TRBJ2-5; 9 bases match TRBD2. This CDR3 is built from 18 residues. Germline lookup yields CDR1 SGHDT and CDR2 YYEEEE. Trimming removed 0 bases from V and 5 bases from J; junction bases left unmatched: 14. The CDR3 sequence: CASSLGLGTSSERETQYF. CDR3 sequence (DNA): TGTGCCAGCAGCTTGGGGTTAGGGACTAGCTCCGAGAGGGAGACCCAGTACTTC.

This clone was detected a few times. The chain combines TRBV13 with TRBJ1-1; 10 bases map to TRBD1. V shed 2 bases, J shed 3 bases, and the junction held 9 bases outside the gene matches. The germline CDR1 and CDR2 sequences are PRHDT and FYEKMQ (reference sequence). This CDR3 region has 17 residues. The CDR3, as DNA: TGTGCCAGCAGCTTATTTGTAGGGGGACAGGGGTACACTGAAGCTTTCTTT. Its protein product is CASSLFVGGQGYTEAFF.

Here the CDR3 reads CASSLVVGRGFADTQYF. For the CDR3, the DNA is TGTGCCAGCAGCTTAGTCGTGGGCAGGGGGTTCGCAGATACGCAGTATTTT. The chain uses TRBV7-2 and TRBJ2-3; 7 bases fit TRBD1. The V and J ends lost 1 base and 4 bases, in that order; junction bases with no gene match: 11. CDR3 length equals 17 residues. Germline assignment: CDR1 SGHTA and CDR2 FQGNSA.

The V and J genes are TRBV28 and TRBJ1-1; 7 bases match TRBD1. V lost 3 bases, J lost 0 bases, and 4 bases stayed unmatched. Germline V gene sequence: CDR1 MDHEN, CDR2 SYDVKM. The CDR3 has 15 amino acids. The CDR3 DNA reads TGTGCCAGCAGTTTTCGAGACAGGGTGAACACTGAAGCTTTCTTT. Residues: CASSFRDRVNTEAFF.

The CDR3 nucleotides are TGTGCCAGCAGGGGGAGAGGGGCGCGGGGGTCACCCCTCCACTTT. This translates into CASRGRGARGSPLHF. V usage is TRBV27 and J usage is TRBJ1-6; TRBD1 might be the D (5 bases). Between the trimmed V and J ends, which lost 6 bases and 10 bases, there was a span of 19 bases. Germline assignment: CDR1 MNHEY and CDR2 SMNVEV (reference sequence). The CDR3 extends over 15 amino acids.

The chain recombines TRBV3-1 (or the pseudogene TRBV3-2) with TRBJ2-7; 12 bases align to TRBD2. V lost 3 bases to trimming and J lost 4 bases; unmatched junction nucleotides: 4. Germline-derived CDR1 and CDR2 are LGHDT and YNNKEL (reference sequence). This CDR3 comprises 15 residues. CDR3 coding DNA: TGTGCCAGCAGCCAGACTAGCGGGGGTCCGTACGAGCAGTACTTC. It encodes CASSQTSGGPYEQYF.

The rearrangement joins TRBV30 to TRBJ1-6; no reliable D call. Trimming removed 5 bases at V and 9 bases at J, with 20 bases between. The CDR3 has 15 amino acids. The germline V gene encodes CDR1 GTSNPN and CDR2 SVGIG (reference sequence). DNA for the CDR3: TGTGCCTGGGCTCCTCCGAGGATTTCGCGTTCACCCCTCCACTTT. This translates into CAWAPPRISRSPLHF.

In DNA form, the CDR3 reads TGTGCCAGCAGCAAAAACGACAGGCGTAACACCGGGGAGCTGTTTTTT. Its protein product is CASSKNDRRNTGELFF. The J gene is TRBJ2-2, the V gene TRBV3-1 (or the pseudogene TRBV3-2), with D maybe TRBD1 (6 bases). Germline V gene lookup returns CDR1 LGHDT and CDR2 YNNKEL (reference sequence). The CDR3 covers 16 residues. Trimming took 5 bases from V and 2 from J, leaving 15 bases between them.

In this sample, this clone turned up once. V and J are TRBV29-1 and TRBJ2-2; D is possibly TRBD1 (6 bases). CDR1 and CDR2 (germline): SQVTM, ANQGSEA. Trimming stripped 6 bases from V and 1 base from J, with 9 bases between. The CDR3 has 13 residues. CDR3 bases: TGCAGCGTCCGACAGGTGAACACCGGGGAGCTGTTTTTT. Protein product: CSVRQVNTGELFF.

A note on this clone: The sample has other DNA sequences that encode this CDR3 too. This chain links TRBV18 with TRBJ1-5; 8 bases agree with TRBD1. Per germline, CDR1 KGHSH and CDR2 LQKENI. V lost 6 bases and J lost 6; bases outside the gene matches: 10. This CDR3 spans 15 amino acids. CDR3 amino acids: CASSLGQGRSQPQHF. The CDR3 DNA reads TGTGCCAGCTCGCTAGGACAGGGAAGAAGTCAGCCCCAGCATTTT.

The V gene is TRBV5-1, the J gene TRBJ2-7, with no clear D. The CDR3 has 14 residues. The germline gives CDR1 SGHRS, CDR2 YFSETQ. V lost 0 bases and J 0 bases, leaving 7 bases between the germline ends. DNA for the CDR3: TGCGCCAGCAGCTTGGACAAGAACTCCTACGAGCAGTACTTC. It is translated as CASSLDKNSYEQYF.

V and J are TRBV5-1 and TRBJ2-3; 7 nucleotides line up with TRBD1. The germline V gene has CDR1 SGHRS and CDR2 YFSETQ. J was trimmed by 4 bases and V by 6 bases; bases with no gene match: 8. The CDR3 runs 14 residues. CDR3 sequence: CASTGDRAADTQYF. Written as DNA, the CDR3 is TGCGCCAGCACCGGTGACAGGGCGGCAGATACGCAGTATTTT.

Turning to this clone: At the DNA level, this CDR3 is encoded by other sequences in the same sample as well. This sequence joins TRBV4-1 and TRBJ2-5; 10 bases line up with TRBD1. The germline gives CDR1 MGHRA, CDR2 YSYEKL. This CDR3 comprises 15 residues. With V trimmed by 3 bases and J by 2 bases, 3 bases remained unmatched. The CDR3 spells CASSQGTGVQETQYF. The CDR3 DNA is TGCGCCAGCAGCCAGGGGACAGGGGTTCAAGAGACCCAGTACTTC.

The V gene is TRBV30, the J gene TRBJ2-5; no clear D. The CDR3 sequence is 12 residues long. Trimming stripped 2 bases from V and 2 bases from J, with 6 bases between. Germline assignment: CDR1 GTSNPN and CDR2 SVGIG (reference sequence). The CDR3 loop is CAWSKQQETQYF. The CDR3 region has the DNA TGTGCCTGGAGTAAACAGCAAGAGACCCAGTACTTC.

The V call is TRBV6-5, the J call TRBJ2-1, with unresolved D. V was clipped by 4 bases and J by 7 bases, with 5 bases between them. CDR3 length: 11 residues. Germline CDR1 MNHEY, CDR2 SVGAGI. The DNA for the CDR3 is TGTGCCAGCAGTTCCCGGAATGAGCAGTTCTTC. Translated: CASSSRNEQFF.

The chain employs TRBV11-3 and TRBJ1-1; D gene uncertain. The CDR3 loop spans 15 amino acids. V lost 1 base and J 7 bases, leaving 16 bases between the germline ends. In germline, CDR1 is SGHNT, CDR2 YENEEA. The CDR3 DNA is TGTGCCAGCAGCTTAGGGGCCGTGGGCGCCAGTGAAGCTTTCTTT. It translates to CASSLGAVGASEAFF.

The chain joins TRBV5-8 to TRBJ1-2, with D perhaps TRBD1 (5 bases). The CDR3 is 13 amino acids. The V end was cut by 0 bases, the J end by 7 bases, with 10 bases between. The V gene's germline CDR1 is SGHTS and CDR2 YDEGEE. CDR3 nucleotides: TGTGCCAGCAGCTTGGGTGGGGCTCGTGGCTACACCTTC. Its protein is CASSLGGARGYTF.

The chain joins TRBV19 to TRBJ2-7; possibly TRBD1 for D (5 bases). Trimming stripped 4 bases from V and 1 base from J, with 20 bases between. Germline-derived CDR1 and CDR2 are LNHDA and SQIVND (reference sequence). The CDR3 spans 17 residues. CDR3 bases: TGTGCCAGTAGTAGAACGCAACAGGCCTATCTTTCCTACGAGCAGTACTTC. Translation: CASSRTQQAYLSYEQYF.

The J gene is TRBJ1-1, the V gene TRBV2; 12 bases line up with TRBD1. The J segment lost 5 bases and the V segment lost 5 bases, leaving 6 bases of the junction unmatched. The V gene's germline CDR1 is SNHLY and CDR2 FYNNEI. CDR3 length: 15 amino acids. In DNA form, the CDR3 reads TGTGCCAGCAGTCCCCGGGACAGGGGGCGAACTGAAGCTTTCTTT. It specifies CASSPRDRGRTEAFF.

V gene TRBV7-9 combines with J gene TRBJ2-5, with D perhaps matching TRBD1 (6 bases). Germline V gene lookup returns CDR1 SEHNR and CDR2 FQNEAQ (reference sequence). This CDR3 spans 15 amino acids. The V gene lost 5 bases and the J gene lost 0 bases, with 13 bases spanning the gap. CDR3 coding DNA: TGTGCCAGCAGCGCCCGGGACATAAACCAAGAGACCCAGTACTTC. It codes for CASSARDINQETQYF.

This clone was seen only once. The chain links TRBV7-2 to TRBJ1-3, with D hard to call. CDR1 SGHTA and CDR2 FQGNSA come from the germline V gene. The V end lost 8 bases, the J end lost 4 bases, and 9 bases lay between the germline ends. CDR3 length: 12 amino acids. For the CDR3, the DNA is TGTGCCAGCGGAGTCCGGGGAAACACCATATATTTT. Encoded protein: CASGVRGNTIYF. Based on the CDR3 plus reference TRBV7-2 and TRBJ1-3, the full variable domain is GAGVSQSPSNKVTEKGKDVELRCDPISGHTALYWYRQSLGQGLEFLIYFQGNSAPDKSGLPSDRFSAERTGGSVSTLTIQRTQQEDSAVYLCASGVRGNTIYFGEGSWLTVV.

This clone came up a few times. The chain employs TRBV11-2 and TRBJ2-7; TRBD1 agrees at 11 bases. The V and J ends lost 5 bases and 5 bases, in that order; junction bases with no gene match: 11. The CDR3 consists of 16 residues. CDR1 is SGHAT and CDR2 is FQNNGV in the germline V gene. The CDR3 region has the DNA TGTGCCAGCAGCATTACCGGGACAGGGGGTCCGGACGAGCAGTACTTC. It specifies CASSITGTGGPDEQYF.

This rearrangement joins TRBV7-8 to TRBJ1-2; 8 positions agree with TRBD1. Per the germline V gene, CDR1 is SGHVS and CDR2 is FQNEAQ. The CDR3 spans 14 residues. The ends lost 2 bases at V and 7 bases at J; junction bases unmatched: 6. The CDR3 region has the DNA TGTGCCAGCAGCTTACTGGGCAGGGGGCCTGGCTACACCTTC. Amino acids: CASSLLGRGPGYTF.

This chain uses TRBV2 with TRBJ2-2; 7 bases are a match to TRBD1. Germline V CDR1 and CDR2: SNHLY, FYNNEI. The junction had 5 bases not matched to a gene; V was cut back by 8 bases and J by 5 bases. The CDR3 length is 13 residues. The CDR3 is CASPGTETGELFF. CDR3 bases: TGTGCCAGCCCCGGGACAGAAACCGGGGAGCTGTTTTTT.

This rearrangement joins TRBV3-1 (or the pseudogene TRBV3-2) to TRBJ2-1; TRBD2 aligns across 13 bases. This CDR3 region has 15 residues. In germline, CDR1 is LGHDT, CDR2 YNNKEL (reference sequence). The V and J ends lost 5 bases and 8 bases, in that order; junction bases with no gene match: 6. CDR3 DNA sequence: TGTGCCAGCAGCTTGGGGACTAGCGGGGTCCATGAGCAGTTCTTC. It is translated as CASSLGTSGVHEQFF.

The chain recombines TRBV29-1 with TRBJ1-5, with TRBD1 as a possible D gene (6 bases). Germline CDR1 reads SQVTM; CDR2 reads ANQGSEA. V shed 6 bases and J shed 7 bases, with 16 bases lying between them. The CDR3 runs to 13 residues. CDR3 DNA: TGCAGCGTGGATCTGGGGGCAGGGCAGCCCCAGCATTTT. It encodes CSVDLGAGQPQHF.

The V call is TRBV10-1, the J call TRBJ2-3; a possible D gene is TRBD2 (6 bases). CDR1 and CDR2 (germline): WNHNN, SYGVQD (reference sequence). This CDR3 is 16 amino acids long. The V end was cut by 2 bases, the J end by 6 bases, with 18 bases between. CDR3 sequence reads: CASSETGYGGDDTQYF. The CDR3 DNA reads as TGCGCCAGCAGTGAGACGGGGTACGGAGGGGACGATACGCAGTATTTT.

In nucleotides, the CDR3 is TGTGCCAGCAGTCCTGGGGCAGGGATTATCGTTAGAAACATTCAGTACTTC. Translated: CASSPGAGIIVRNIQYF. This chain connects TRBV28 to TRBJ2-4, with D maybe TRBD1 (5 bases). CDR3 length: 17 residues. Trimming removed 5 bases at V and 6 bases at J, with 23 bases between. CDR1 and CDR2 (germline): MDHEN, SYDVKM.

The chain recombines TRBV6-2 or TRBV6-3 with TRBJ1-5; TRBD1 matches at 7 bases. Germline V CDR1 and CDR2: MNHEY, SVGEGT. The CDR3 runs to 13 residues. The trim removed 7 bases at V and 6 bases at J, leaving 6 bases unmatched. CDR3 loop: CASTPAGGQPQHF. CDR3 DNA: TGTGCCAGCACCCCAGCAGGGGGTCAGCCCCAGCATTTT.